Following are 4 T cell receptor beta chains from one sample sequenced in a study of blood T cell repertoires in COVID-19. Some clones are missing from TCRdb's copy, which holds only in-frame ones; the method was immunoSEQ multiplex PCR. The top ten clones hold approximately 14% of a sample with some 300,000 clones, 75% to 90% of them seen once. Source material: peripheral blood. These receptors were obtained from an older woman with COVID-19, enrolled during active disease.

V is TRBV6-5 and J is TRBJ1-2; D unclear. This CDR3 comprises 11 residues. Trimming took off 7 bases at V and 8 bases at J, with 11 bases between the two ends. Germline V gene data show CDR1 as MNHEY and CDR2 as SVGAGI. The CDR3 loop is CASTQRRGYTF. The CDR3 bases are TGTGCCAGCACTCAGCGCCGGGGCTACACCTTC.

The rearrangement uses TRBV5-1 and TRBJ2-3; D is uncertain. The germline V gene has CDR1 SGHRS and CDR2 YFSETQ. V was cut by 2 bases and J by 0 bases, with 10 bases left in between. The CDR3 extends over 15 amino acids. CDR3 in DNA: TGCGCCAGCAGCTTACAGCTGTCTAGCACAGATACGCAGTATTTT. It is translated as CASSLQLSSTDTQYF.

The CDR3 here is CASSLSGGASDTQYF. Here the CDR3 DNA reads TGCGCCAGCAGCCTTAGCGGGGGGGCCTCAGATACGCAGTATTTT. The chain employs TRBV5-1 and TRBJ2-3; TRBD2 agrees at 11 bases. Germline V gene data show CDR1 as SGHRS and CDR2 as YFSETQ. CDR3 length equals 15 residues. J lost 4 bases, V lost 4 bases, and 5 bases had no gene match. The full variable domain, completed using reference TRBV5-1 and TRBJ2-3, is KAGVTQTPRYLIKTRGQQVTLSCSPISGHRSVSWYQQTPGQGLQFLFEYFSETQRNKGNFPGRFSGRQFSNSRSEMNVSTLELGDSALYLCASSLSGGASDTQYFGPGTRLTVL.

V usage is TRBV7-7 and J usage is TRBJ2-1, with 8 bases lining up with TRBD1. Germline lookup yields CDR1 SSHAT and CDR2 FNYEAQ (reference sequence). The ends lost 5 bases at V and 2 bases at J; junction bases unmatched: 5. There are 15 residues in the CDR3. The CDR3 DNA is TGTGCCAGCAGCCATGACAGGGGAACCTACAATGAGCAGTTCTTC. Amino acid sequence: CASSHDRGTYNEQFF.